This is a list of T cell receptor beta chains from one sample in a study of T cell changes during pregnancy in multiple sclerosis. Clones were sequenced by immunoSEQ multiplex PCR, and TCRdb holds only the in-frame ones, with some missing. The table shows over 25,000 clones, with 80% to 90% occurring only once. The specimen comprised CD8+ T cells from peripheral blood mononuclear cells, sampled in the second trimester of pregnancy. These receptor sequences come from a female donor with multiple sclerosis, enrolled in a pregnancy study. Each CDR3 is given with its conserved first and last residue. Fields, in order: D gene, clone size, CDR3 length, V gene, J gene, CDR3 DNA, CDR3 protein. The D gene is left open where the match is weak. Size is stated for part of the rows, as once, few or many counts, or as a class when the clone is expanded.

>-|-|14|TRBV6-1|TRBJ1-5
TGTGCCAGCAGTTTTTCGGGGGGGGGTCAGCCCCAGCATTTT
CASSFSGGGQPQHF
>-|-|13|TRBV6-5|TRBJ1-5
TGTGCCAGCAGCGCAGGGGCTATACAGCCCCAGCATTTT
CASSAGAIQPQHF
>TRBD1|-|15|TRBV6-1|TRBJ1-5
TGTGCCAGCCGTCCCGGGACAGGGGGCGGGCAGCCCCAGCATTTT
CASRPGTGGGQPQHF
>-|-|14|TRBV7-6|TRBJ1-6
TGTGCCAGCAGCTCGGGGCCGGGAGGTTCACCCCTCCACTTT
CASSSGPGGSPLHF
>-|-|12|TRBV27|TRBJ1-2
TGTGCCAGCAGTCCCTACGGGGGTGGCTACACCTTC
CASSPYGGGYTF
>TRBD1|once|14|TRBV9|TRBJ1-1
TGTGCCAGCAGCCCACGGACAGGGACCACTGAAGCTTTCTTT
CASSPRTGTTEAFF
>TRBD1|-|15|TRBV9|TRBJ2-7
TGTGCCAGCAGCCCCCGACAGGGGTTTGCCTACGAGCAGTACTTC
CASSPRQGFAYEQYF
>-|medium-sized|15|TRBV27|TRBJ2-2
TGTGCCAGCAGTTTTATGATGGGGAGTATCGGGGAGCTGTTTTTT
CASSFMMGSIGELFF
>TRBD1|-|12|TRBV29-1|TRBJ2-7
TGCAGCGTTGGGGACAGGGGGCTCGAGCAGTACTTC
CSVGDRGLEQYF
>-|-|15|TRBV7-9|TRBJ2-1
TGTGCCAGCAGCTTAGGAATTGGGGCGATGGATGAGCAGTTCTTC
CASSLGIGAMDEQFF
>TRBD1|-|16|TRBV7-6|TRBJ1-4
TGTGCCAGCAGCACGCGACAGGGGTCTGCTAATGAAAAACTGTTTTTT
CASSTRQGSANEKLFF
>TRBD2|-|17|TRBV28|TRBJ2-7
TGTGCCAGCAGTACGGGACTAGCGGGAGGATCGTTTTTTGAGCAGTACTTC
CASSTGLAGGSFFEQYF
>-|medium-sized|17|TRBV7-2|TRBJ2-2
TGTGCCAGCAGCTTAGTTGTTGTACAGGGAGACACCGGGGAGCTGTTTTTT
CASSLVVVQGDTGELFF
>TRBD1|-|14|TRBV28|TRBJ1-5
TGTGCCAGCAGCCGGGGACAGATCAATCAGCCCCAGCATTTT
CASSRGQINQPQHF
>-|-|12|TRBV5-1|TRBJ2-2
TGCGCCAGCAGCTTGTTGAGCGGGGAGCTGTTTTTT
CASSLLSGELFF
>TRBD1|-|15|TRBV6-5|TRBJ1-2
TGTGCCACCACACTAGGACAGGGGACATCCCATGGCTACACCTTC
CATTLGQGTSHGYTF
>TRBD1|-|14|TRBV27|TRBJ2-1
TGTGCCAGCAGGACAGGGATCTCCTACAATGAGCAGTTCTTC
CASRTGISYNEQFF